The clone carrying this T cell receptor (beta chain) has a handful of counts. Its antigen is still unknown. TCRdb processed the 5' RACE reads anew with MiXCR; each CDR3 protein has one entry. The sample holds about 340,000 distinct CDR3 sequences, under 25% seen once. The V gene's germline CDR1 is LGHNA and CDR2 YSLEER. Trimming removed 1 base at V and 5 bases at J, with 11 bases between. The CDR3 totals 14 residues. This entry comes from a study of T-cell memory formation after mild COVID-19. Study details: The TCR clusters were mostly specific to one donor. The study, taken as a whole, reports: Contracting clones from day 15 to 85 showed balanced CD4/CD8; later expanders favored CD4+. Mostly located in CM and EM were contracting CD4+ clones, with contracting CD8+ clones located in EMRA.

The clonotype comes from a man between 18 and 35 years old who had mild COVID-19 (a few samples of this study predate the infection). Cell type and time point are not known. The material sequenced was PBMCs or a T cell subset sorted from them (not recorded which). The chain couples TRBV4-3 to TRBJ2-5; possibly TRBD1 for D (6 bases). CDR3 nucleotides: TGCGCCAGCAGCCAAGTTACAGGGCGGGAGACCCAGTACTTC. Protein product: CASSQVTGRETQYF.